The 12 T cell receptor beta chains given below trace back to one sample, sequenced in a study of blood T cell repertoires in COVID-19. Generated by immunoSEQ multiplex PCR, the TCRdb table keeps only in-frame clones and is missing some. The table includes fewer than 250,000 clones, about 88% detected once. What was sequenced was PBMCs or T cells enriched from blood (not recorded which). The source is a woman aged 30 to 39 who had recovered from COVID-19.

The chain has TRBV19 and TRBJ1-2; TRBD1 matches at 7 bases. Germline V gene lookup returns CDR1 LNHDA and CDR2 SQIVND (reference sequence). Losses at the gene ends were 2 bases for V and 6 bases for J; bases not matched to a gene: 9. CDR3 size: 15 residues. CDR3 bases: TGTGCCAGTAGTATAACCCTCCTTACAGGGGATGGCTACACCTTC. As protein: CASSITLLTGDGYTF.

This chain uses TRBV18 with TRBJ2-3; 11 bases map to TRBD2. This CDR3 region has 16 residues. Germline lookup yields CDR1 KGHSH and CDR2 LQKENI. Trimming cost V 0 bases and J 4 bases; bases outside gene matches: 3. The chain's CDR3 is CASSPPALAGADTQYF. For the CDR3, the DNA is TGTGCCAGCTCACCACCTGCACTAGCGGGAGCAGATACGCAGTATTTT.

The V and J genes are TRBV4-1 and TRBJ1-4; D ambiguous. Germline assignment: CDR1 MGHRA and CDR2 YSYEKL. The CDR3 consists of 16 residues. V lost 4 bases to trimming and J lost 8 bases, with 20 bases between them. CDR3 loop: CASSRGRAYKSEKLFF. As DNA, the CDR3 is TGCGCCAGCAGCCGAGGGAGGGCATACAAGAGCGAAAAACTGTTTTTT.

This clone was observed at least ten times. CDR3: CASSLGGRVMNTEAFF. In DNA form, the CDR3 reads TGTGCCAGCAGTTTAGGGGGTAGGGTGATGAACACTGAAGCTTTCTTT. The rearrangement links TRBV4-2 to TRBJ1-1; D is perhaps TRBD1 (6 bases). The CDR3 is 16 residues long. Deletions cut 6 bases from V and 0 bases from J, with 17 bases between. Per the germline V gene, CDR1 is LGHNA and CDR2 is YNFKEQ.

V is TRBV2 and J is TRBJ1-5; D unresolved. The V gene's germline CDR1 is SNHLY and CDR2 FYNNEI. V was cut by 5 bases and J by 1 base, with 9 bases left in between. CDR3 length: 14 amino acids. In DNA, the CDR3 is TGTGCCAGCAGTCCGGGGTCAAGCAATCAGCCCCAGCATTTT. This codes for CASSPGSSNQPQHF.

The chain has TRBV7-8 and TRBJ2-5; 7 bases fit TRBD1. Germline V gives CDR1 SGHVS, CDR2 FQNEAQ. The trim removed 5 bases at V and 3 bases at J, leaving 6 bases unmatched. CDR3 length equals 14 residues. CDR3 loop: CASSLRDSKETQYF. DNA of the CDR3: TGTGCCAGCAGCCTCCGGGACAGCAAAGAGACCCAGTACTTC.

This clone has a single count. The chain recombines TRBV30 with TRBJ2-2, with D possibly being TRBD1 (7 bases). This CDR3 has 18 amino acids. The V end was cut by 0 bases, the J end by 1 base, with 18 bases between. Germline CDR1 GTSNPN, CDR2 SVGIG (reference sequence). The CDR3 loop reads CAWSVPGGGRENTGELFF. In DNA, the CDR3 is TGTGCCTGGAGTGTACCTGGAGGGGGCAGGGAGAACACCGGGGAGCTGTTTTTT.

The gene calls are TRBV18 and TRBJ2-4, with D tentatively TRBD2 (5 bases). Deletions cut 3 bases from V and 1 base from J, with 13 bases between. From germline, CDR1 is KGHSH and CDR2 LQKENI. There are 16 residues in the CDR3. Here the CDR3 reads CASSPEPTGAKNIQYF. As DNA, the CDR3 is TGTGCCAGCTCACCGGAGCCAACGGGGGCCAAAAACATTCAGTACTTC.

This chain uses TRBV5-8 with TRBJ2-1; 7 bases fit TRBD2. There are 15 residues in the CDR3. Germline V CDR1 and CDR2: SGHTS, YDEGEE. J was trimmed by 9 bases and V by 4 bases; bases with no gene match: 13. For the CDR3, the DNA is TGTGCCAGCAGCCGCCCAAGCGGGGCAACAAGTGAGCAGTTCTTC. As protein: CASSRPSGATSEQFF.

The chain uses TRBV14 and TRBJ2-2; D not resolved. Between the trimmed V and J ends, which lost 0 bases and 3 bases, there was a span of 14 bases. This CDR3 region has 17 residues. Germline V gives CDR1 SGHDN, CDR2 FVKESK. CDR3: CASSQEASLKYTGELFF. The DNA of the CDR3 is TGTGCCAGCAGCCAAGAAGCGAGCCTCAAATACACCGGGGAGCTGTTTTTT.

Here the CDR3 DNA reads TGTGCCAGCAGCCCTAGGCCCGTTCAAAGCTCTGGAAACACCATATATTTT. It codes for CASSPRPVQSSGNTIYF. V and J are TRBV7-8 and TRBJ1-3, with unresolved D. V gave up 5 bases and J gave up 0 bases, with 17 bases separating them. CDR1 SGHVS and CDR2 FQNEAQ come from the germline V gene. The CDR3 contains 17 residues.

The J gene is TRBJ1-5, the V gene TRBV27; D gene uncertain. V was pared by 3 bases and J by 7 bases, with 10 bases between. Germline lookup yields CDR1 MNHEY and CDR2 SMNVEV (reference sequence). CDR3 length equals 13 residues. CDR3 DNA: TGTGCCAGCAGTTTCAGGATTGGACAGCCCCAGCATTTT. This encodes CASSFRIGQPQHF.